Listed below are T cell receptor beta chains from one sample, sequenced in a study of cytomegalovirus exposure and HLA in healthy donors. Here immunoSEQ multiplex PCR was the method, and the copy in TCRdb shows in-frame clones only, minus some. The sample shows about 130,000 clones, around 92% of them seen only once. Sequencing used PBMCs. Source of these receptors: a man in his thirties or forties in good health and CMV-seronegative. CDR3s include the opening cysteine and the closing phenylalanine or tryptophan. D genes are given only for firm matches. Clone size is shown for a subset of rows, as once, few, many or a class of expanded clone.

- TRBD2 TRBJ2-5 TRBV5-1 CASSLTSARETQYF TGCGCCAGCAGCTTGACTAGCGCACGGGAGACCCAGTACTTC
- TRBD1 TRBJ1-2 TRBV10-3 CAISENFGQGARGYTF TGTGCCATCAGTGAGAATTTCGGACAGGGGGCGAGGGGCTACACCTTC
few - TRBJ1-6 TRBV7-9 CASSRTVEFTLHF TGTGCCAGCAGTCGAACAGTAGAATTCACCCTCCACTTT
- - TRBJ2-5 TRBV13 CASSSRYQETQYF TGTGCCAGCAGCTCGAGGTACCAAGAGACCCAGTACTTC
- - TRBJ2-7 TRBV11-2 CASSLTGPYEQYF TGTGCCAGCAGCCTTACAGGGCCCTACGAGCAGTACTTC
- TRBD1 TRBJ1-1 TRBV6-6 CASREGAVQAFF TGTGCCAGCAGGGAGGGGGCGGTACAAGCTTTCTTT
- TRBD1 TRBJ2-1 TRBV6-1 CASSEGAGTGTPGEQFF TGTGCCAGCAGTGAAGGGGCCGGGACAGGTACCCCCGGTGAGCAGTTCTTC
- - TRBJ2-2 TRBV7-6 CASSLDLWQIQSTGELFF TGTGCCAGCAGCTTAGACCTTTGGCAGATCCAATCCACCGGGGAGCTGTTTTTT
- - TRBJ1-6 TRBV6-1 CASSDGPVNSPLHF TGTGCCAGCAGTGATGGCCCTGTGAATTCACCCCTCCACTTT
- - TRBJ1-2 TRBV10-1 CASSAGSRNYGYTF TGCGCCAGCAGTGCGGGGTCCCGTAACTATGGCTACACCTTC
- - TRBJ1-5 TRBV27 CASSLTGPYQPQHF TGTGCCAGCAGTTTAACAGGGCCATATCAGCCCCAGCATTTT
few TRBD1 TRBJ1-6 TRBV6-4 CASSPRGLNSPLHF TGTGCCAGCAGTCCCAGGGGGCTTAATTCACCCCTCCACTTT
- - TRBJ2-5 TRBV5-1 CASSLEGRDIETQYF TGCGCCAGCAGCTTGGAAGGCAGGGACATCGAGACCCAGTACTTC
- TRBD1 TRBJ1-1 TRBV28 CASSLRDRESAFF TGTGCCAGCAGTCTCCGGGACAGGGAGTCAGCTTTCTTT
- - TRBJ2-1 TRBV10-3 CAISVLYNEQFF TGTGCCATCAGTGTTCTGTACAATGAGCAGTTCTTC
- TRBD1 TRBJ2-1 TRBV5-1 CASSSGQGNNEQFF TGCGCCAGCAGCTCGGGACAGGGCAACAATGAGCAGTTCTTC
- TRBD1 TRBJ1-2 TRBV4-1 CASSQGTGDYGYTF TGCGCCAGCAGCCAAGGGACAGGGGACTATGGCTACACCTTC
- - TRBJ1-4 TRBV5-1 CASRSTGSFNEKLFF TGCGCCAGCAGAAGTACAGGGTCCTTTAATGAAAAACTGTTTTTT
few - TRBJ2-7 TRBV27 CASSLVRGGPYEQYF TGTGCCAGCAGTTTAGTGAGGGGAGGTCCCTACGAGCAGTACTTC
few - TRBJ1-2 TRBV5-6 CASSLLQARGYTF TGTGCCAGCAGCTTACTACAGGCTCGTGGCTACACCTTC
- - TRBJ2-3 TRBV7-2 CASSPRQITDTQYF TGTGCCAGCAGCCCCCGACAGATTACAGATACGCAGTATTTT
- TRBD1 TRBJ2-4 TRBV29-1 CSVVGDRIAKNIQYF TGCAGCGTTGTAGGGGACAGAATAGCCAAAAACATTCAGTACTTC
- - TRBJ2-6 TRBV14 CASSNRDGANVLTF TGTGCCAGCAGCAACAGGGATGGGGCCAACGTCCTGACTTTC
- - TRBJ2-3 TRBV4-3 CASSQDIADTQYF TGCGCCAGCAGCCAAGATATCGCAGATACGCAGTATTTT
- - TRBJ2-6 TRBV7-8 CASSHGRRANSGANVLTF TGTGCCAGCAGCCATGGCCGGCGGGCAAACTCTGGGGCCAACGTCCTGACTTTC
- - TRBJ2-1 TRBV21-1 CASSIRGVDWRGILEQFF TGTGCCAGCAGCATTCGCGGGGTGGACTGGCGGGGTATACTGGAGCAGTTCTTC
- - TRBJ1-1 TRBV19 CASSINSNTEAFF TGTGCCAGTAGTATTAACAGTAACACTGAAGCTTTCTTT
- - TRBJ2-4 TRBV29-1 CSVEDSIAKNIQYF TGCAGCGTTGAGGACTCCATAGCCAAAAACATTCAGTACTTC
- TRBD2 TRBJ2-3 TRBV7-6 CASSSLLAGGRDTQYF TGTGCCAGCAGCTCCCTTCTAGCGGGGGGGAGAGATACGCAGTATTTT
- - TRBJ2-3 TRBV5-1 CASSSRTLSTDTQYF TGCGCCAGCAGCTCTCGGACACTGAGCACAGATACGCAGTATTTT
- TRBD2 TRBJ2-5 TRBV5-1 CASRTHAGEETQYF TGCGCCAGCAGGACTCATGCGGGAGAAGAGACCCAGTACTTC
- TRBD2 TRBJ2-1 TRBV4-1 CASSPTAWSSGDSSEQFF TGCGCCAGCAGCCCAACGGCGTGGTCTAGCGGGGACTCCAGTGAGCAGTTCTTC
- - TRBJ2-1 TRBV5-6 CASSFSFSGDEQFF TGTGCCAGCAGCTTCTCATTTTCAGGGGATGAGCAGTTCTTC
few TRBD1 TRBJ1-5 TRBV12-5 CASGLAPDRVNQPQHF TGTGCTAGTGGTTTGGCACCAGACAGGGTCAATCAGCCCCAGCATTTT
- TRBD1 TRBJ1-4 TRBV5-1 CASSRGQEGEKLFF TGCGCCAGCAGCCGCGGACAGGAAGGCGAAAAACTGTTTTTT
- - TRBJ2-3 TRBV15 CATSRTGTSTDTQYF TGTGCCACCAGCAGGACAGGGACTAGCACAGATACGCAGTATTTT
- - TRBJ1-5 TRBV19 CASSILGGHSNQPQHF TGTGCCAGTAGTATCCTGGGGGGGCATAGCAATCAGCCCCAGCATTTT
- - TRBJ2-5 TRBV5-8 CASSSSGETQYF TGTGCCAGCAGCTCCTCAGGGGAGACCCAGTACTTC
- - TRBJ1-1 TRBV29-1 CSVQPGSYRPDGGLTEAFF TGCAGCGTTCAACCCGGATCCTACCGACCCGACGGGGGGCTCACTGAAGCTTTCTTT
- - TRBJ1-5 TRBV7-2 CASSFAVNNQPQHF TGTGCCAGCAGCTTTGCGGTAAACAATCAGCCCCAGCATTTT
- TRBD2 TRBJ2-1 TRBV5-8 CASNFPGTSGGVAYNEQFF TGTGCCAGCAACTTCCCGGGGACTAGCGGGGGGGTCGCCTACAATGAGCAGTTCTTC
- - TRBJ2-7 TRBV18 CASSLGKESEQYF TGTGCCAGCTCACTGGGCAAAGAGAGCGAGCAGTACTTC